Below, 3 T cell receptor beta chains from the same sample are listed, as sequenced in a study of cytomegalovirus exposure and HLA in healthy donors. Primers: 60 Vbeta forward and 13 Jbeta reverse. The method was immunoSEQ multiplex PCR; TCRdb's version includes in-frame clones alone and lacks a portion of them. The table has approximately 210,000 clones, 80% to 85% seen once. Sequencing was done on a sample of PBMCs. Receptors originate from a woman in her forties in good health and CMV-seronegative.

The chain links TRBV10-3 to TRBJ2-1, with D unresolved. This CDR3 is built from 13 residues. Trimming took off 2 bases at V and 12 bases at J, with 14 bases between the two ends. The germline CDR1 and CDR2 sequences are ENHRY and SYGVKD. For the CDR3, the DNA is TGTGCCATCAGTGAGGCAGGCGCCTCGTGGCAGTTCTTC. This translates into CAISEAGASWQFF.

The chain carries TRBV27 and TRBJ1-4; D is ambiguous. CDR1 is MNHEY, CDR2 SMNVEV, per germline (reference sequence). The CDR3 totals 16 residues. V was clipped by 5 bases and J by 4 bases, with 17 bases between them. The CDR3 loop is CASSPGSGGLNEKLFF. The CDR3 region has the DNA TGTGCCAGCAGTCCCGGTTCCGGAGGGCTTAATGAAAAACTGTTTTTT.

This clone showed up just once. In DNA form, the CDR3 reads TGTGCCAGCAGCGTAGATGTAGACTACGAGCAGTACTTC. Its translation is CASSVDVDYEQYF. This chain uses TRBV9 with TRBJ2-7; D gene unclear. V shed 0 bases and J shed 3 bases, with 7 bases lying between them. The CDR3 length is 13 residues. The germline gives CDR1 SGDLS, CDR2 YYNGEE.